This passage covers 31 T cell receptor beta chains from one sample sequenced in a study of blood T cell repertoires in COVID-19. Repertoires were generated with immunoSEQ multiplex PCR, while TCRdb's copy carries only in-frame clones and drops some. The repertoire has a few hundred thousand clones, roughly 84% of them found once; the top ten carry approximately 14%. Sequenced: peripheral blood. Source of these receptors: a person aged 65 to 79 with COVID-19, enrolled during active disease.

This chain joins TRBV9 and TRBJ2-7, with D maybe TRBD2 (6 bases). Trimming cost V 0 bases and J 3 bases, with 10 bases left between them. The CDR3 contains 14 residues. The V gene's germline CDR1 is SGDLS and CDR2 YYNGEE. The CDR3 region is CASSVGGDHYEQYF. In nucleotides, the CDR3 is TGTGCCAGCAGCGTAGGCGGGGATCACTACGAGCAGTACTTC.

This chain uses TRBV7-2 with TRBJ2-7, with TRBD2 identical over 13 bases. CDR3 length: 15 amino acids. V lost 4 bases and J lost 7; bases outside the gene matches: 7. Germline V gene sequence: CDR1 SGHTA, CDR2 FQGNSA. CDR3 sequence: CASSSRTSGSWEQYF. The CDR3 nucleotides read TGTGCCAGCAGCTCGCGGACTAGCGGGAGTTGGGAGCAGTACTTC.

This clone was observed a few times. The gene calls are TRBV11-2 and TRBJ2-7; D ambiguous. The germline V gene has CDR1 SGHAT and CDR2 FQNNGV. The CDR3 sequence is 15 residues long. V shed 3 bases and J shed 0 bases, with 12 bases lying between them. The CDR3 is CASSFAPVVSYEQYF. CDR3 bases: TGTGCCAGCAGCTTTGCACCGGTAGTCTCCTACGAGCAGTACTTC.

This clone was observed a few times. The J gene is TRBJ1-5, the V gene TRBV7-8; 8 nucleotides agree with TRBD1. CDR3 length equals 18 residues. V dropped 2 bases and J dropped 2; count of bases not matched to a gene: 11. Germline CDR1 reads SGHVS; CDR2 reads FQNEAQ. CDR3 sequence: CASSLRDRSSRGNQPQHF. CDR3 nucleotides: TGTGCCAGCAGCTTACGGGACAGGTCCTCTCGGGGCAATCAGCCCCAGCATTTT.

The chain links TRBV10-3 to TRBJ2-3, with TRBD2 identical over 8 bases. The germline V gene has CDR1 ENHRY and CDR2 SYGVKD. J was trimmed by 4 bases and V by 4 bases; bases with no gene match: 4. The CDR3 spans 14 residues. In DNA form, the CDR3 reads TGTGCCATCAGTGTGGGGACTAGGGCAGATACGCAGTATTTT. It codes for CAISVGTRADTQYF.

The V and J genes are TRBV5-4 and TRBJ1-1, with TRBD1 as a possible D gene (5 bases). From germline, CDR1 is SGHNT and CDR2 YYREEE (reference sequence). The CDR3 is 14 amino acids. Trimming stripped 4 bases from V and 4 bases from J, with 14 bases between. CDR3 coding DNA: TGTGCCAGCAGCCGCATCTTAGACAGCACTGAAGCTTTCTTT. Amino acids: CASSRILDSTEAFF.

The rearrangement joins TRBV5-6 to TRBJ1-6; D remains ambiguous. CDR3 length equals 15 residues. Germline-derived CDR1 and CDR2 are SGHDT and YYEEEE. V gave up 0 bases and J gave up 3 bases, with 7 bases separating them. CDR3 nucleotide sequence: TGTGCCAGCAGCTTGGGAGAGGGCTATAATTCACCCCTCCACTTT. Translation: CASSLGEGYNSPLHF.

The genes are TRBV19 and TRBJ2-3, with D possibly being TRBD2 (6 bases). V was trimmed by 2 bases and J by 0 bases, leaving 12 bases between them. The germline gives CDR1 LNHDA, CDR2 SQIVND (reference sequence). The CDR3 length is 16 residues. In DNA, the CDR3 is TGTGCCAGTAGTATATCGAGGGACTCGAGCACAGATACGCAGTATTTT. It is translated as CASSISRDSSTDTQYF.

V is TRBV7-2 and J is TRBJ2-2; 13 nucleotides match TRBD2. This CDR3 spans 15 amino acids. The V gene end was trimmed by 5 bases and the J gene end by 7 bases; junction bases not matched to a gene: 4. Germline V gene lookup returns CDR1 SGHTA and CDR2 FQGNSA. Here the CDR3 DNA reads TGTGCCAGCAGCCGGTGGACTAGCGGGAGCGGGGAGCTGTTTTTT. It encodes CASSRWTSGSGELFF.

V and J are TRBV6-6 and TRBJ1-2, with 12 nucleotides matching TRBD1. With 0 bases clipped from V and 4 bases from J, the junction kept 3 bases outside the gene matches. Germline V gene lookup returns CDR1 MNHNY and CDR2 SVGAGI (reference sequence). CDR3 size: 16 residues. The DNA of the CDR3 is TGTGCCAGCAGTTACTCGGGGACAGGGGGCGGCTATGGCTACACCTTC. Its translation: CASSYSGTGGGYGYTF.

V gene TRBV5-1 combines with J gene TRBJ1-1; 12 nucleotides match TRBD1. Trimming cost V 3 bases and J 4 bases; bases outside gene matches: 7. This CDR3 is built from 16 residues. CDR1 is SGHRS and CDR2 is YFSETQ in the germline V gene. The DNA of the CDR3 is TGCGCCAGCAGCTCCTCGGGACAGGGGGCAGGCACTGAAGCTTTCTTT. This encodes CASSSSGQGAGTEAFF.

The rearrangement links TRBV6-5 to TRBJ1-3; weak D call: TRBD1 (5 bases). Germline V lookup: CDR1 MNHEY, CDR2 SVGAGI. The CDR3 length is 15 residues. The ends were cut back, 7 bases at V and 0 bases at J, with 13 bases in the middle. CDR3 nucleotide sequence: TGTGCCAGCATTCAGGGCAAGACCTCTGGAAACACCATATATTTT. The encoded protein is CASIQGKTSGNTIYF.

The CDR3 DNA sequence: TGCAGCGTCACGGACAGTTCTGGAAACACCATATATTTT. Encoded protein: CSVTDSSGNTIYF. The chain is built from TRBV29-1 and TRBJ1-3; tentative D call: TRBD1 (6 bases). The ends were cut back, 6 bases at V and 1 base at J, with 10 bases in the middle. The CDR3 runs 13 residues. Germline values: CDR1 SQVTM, CDR2 ANQGSEA.

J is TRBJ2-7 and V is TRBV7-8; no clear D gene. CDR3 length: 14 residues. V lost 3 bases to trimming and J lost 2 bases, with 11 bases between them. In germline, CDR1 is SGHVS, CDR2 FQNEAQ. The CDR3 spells CASSFYMGAYEQYF. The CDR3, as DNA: TGTGCCAGCAGCTTTTATATGGGCGCCTACGAGCAGTACTTC.

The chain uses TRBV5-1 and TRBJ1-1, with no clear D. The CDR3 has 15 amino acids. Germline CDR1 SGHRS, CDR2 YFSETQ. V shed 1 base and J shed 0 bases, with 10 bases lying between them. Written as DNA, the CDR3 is TGCGCCAGCAGCTTGTTGGGAGGAATGAACACTGAAGCTTTCTTT. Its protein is CASSLLGGMNTEAFF.

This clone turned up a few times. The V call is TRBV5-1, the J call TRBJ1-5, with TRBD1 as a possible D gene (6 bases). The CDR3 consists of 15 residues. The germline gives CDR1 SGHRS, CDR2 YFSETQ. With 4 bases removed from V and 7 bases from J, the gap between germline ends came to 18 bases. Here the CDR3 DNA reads TGCGCCAGCAGCACGGGACAAGGGCTAGCCCAGCCCCAGCATTTT. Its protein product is CASSTGQGLAQPQHF. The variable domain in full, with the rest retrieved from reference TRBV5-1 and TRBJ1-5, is KAGVTQTPRYLIKTRGQQVTLSCSPISGHRSVSWYQQTPGQGLQFLFEYFSETQRNKGNFPGRFSGRQFSNSRSEMNVSTLELGDSALYLCASSTGQGLAQPQHFGDGTRLSIL.

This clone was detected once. The CDR3 DNA sequence: TGCGCCAGCAGCTGGGAGAACTATGGCTACACCTTC. The encoded protein is CASSWENYGYTF. The V call is TRBV5-1, the J call TRBJ1-2; D gene uncertain. Germline CDR1 is SGHRS and CDR2 is YFSETQ. This CDR3 region has 12 residues. Between the trimmed V and J ends, which lost 3 bases and 2 bases, there was a span of 5 bases.

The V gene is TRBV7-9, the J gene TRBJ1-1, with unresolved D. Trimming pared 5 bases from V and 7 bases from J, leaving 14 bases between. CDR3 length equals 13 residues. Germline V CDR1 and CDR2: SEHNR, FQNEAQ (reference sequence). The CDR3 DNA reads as TGTGCCAGCAGCGCAGAGGCCGCGAGTGAAGCTTTCTTT. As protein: CASSAEAASEAFF. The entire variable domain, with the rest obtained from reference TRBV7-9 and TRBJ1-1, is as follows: DTGVSQNPRHKITKRGQNVTFRCDPISEHNRLYWYRQTLGQGPEFLTYFQNEAQLEKSRLLSDRFSAERPKGSFSTLEIQRTEQGDSAMYLCASSAEAASEAFFGQGTRLTVV.

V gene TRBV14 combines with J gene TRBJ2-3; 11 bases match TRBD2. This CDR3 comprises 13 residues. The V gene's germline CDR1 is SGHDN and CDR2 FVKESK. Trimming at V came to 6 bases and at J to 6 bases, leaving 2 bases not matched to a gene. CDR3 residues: CASRLAGVDTQYF. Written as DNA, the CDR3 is TGTGCCAGCAGACTAGCGGGGGTGGATACGCAGTATTTT.

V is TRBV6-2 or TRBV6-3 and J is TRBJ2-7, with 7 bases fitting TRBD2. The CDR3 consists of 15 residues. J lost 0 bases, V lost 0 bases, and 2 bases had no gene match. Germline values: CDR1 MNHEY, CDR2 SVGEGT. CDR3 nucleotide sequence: TGTGCCAGCAGTTACTCGGGGGGGAGCTCCTACGAGCAGTACTTC. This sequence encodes CASSYSGGSSYEQYF.

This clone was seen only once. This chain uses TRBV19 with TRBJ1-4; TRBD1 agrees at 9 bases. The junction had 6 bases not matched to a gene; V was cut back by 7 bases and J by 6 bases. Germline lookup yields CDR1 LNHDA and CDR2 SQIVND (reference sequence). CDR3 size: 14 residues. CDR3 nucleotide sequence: TGTGCCAGTATGGCCGGGACAGGGCATGAAAAACTGTTTTTT. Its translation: CASMAGTGHEKLFF.

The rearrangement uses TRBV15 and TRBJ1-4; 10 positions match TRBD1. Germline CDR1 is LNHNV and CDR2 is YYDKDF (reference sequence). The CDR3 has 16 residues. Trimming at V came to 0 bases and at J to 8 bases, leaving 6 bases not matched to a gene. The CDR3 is CATSRDWDRGGEKLFF. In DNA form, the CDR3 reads TGTGCCACCAGCAGAGATTGGGACAGGGGCGGGGAAAAACTGTTTTTT.

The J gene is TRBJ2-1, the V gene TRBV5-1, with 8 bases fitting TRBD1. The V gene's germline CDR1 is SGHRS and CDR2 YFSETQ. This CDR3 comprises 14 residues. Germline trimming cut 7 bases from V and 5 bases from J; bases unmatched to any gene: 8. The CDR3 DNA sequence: TGCGCCAGCGAAACCGGGACAGGCGACAATGAGCAGTTCTTC. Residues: CASETGTGDNEQFF. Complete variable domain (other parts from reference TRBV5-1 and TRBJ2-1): KAGVTQTPRYLIKTRGQQVTLSCSPISGHRSVSWYQQTPGQGLQFLFEYFSETQRNKGNFPGRFSGRQFSNSRSEMNVSTLELGDSALYLCASETGTGDNEQFFGPGTRLTVL.

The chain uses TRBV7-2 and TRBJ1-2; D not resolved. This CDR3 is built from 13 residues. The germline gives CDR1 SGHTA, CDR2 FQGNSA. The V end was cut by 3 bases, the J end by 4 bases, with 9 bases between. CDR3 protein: CASSFEQFYGYTF. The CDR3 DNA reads TGTGCCAGCAGCTTCGAACAGTTCTATGGCTACACCTTC.

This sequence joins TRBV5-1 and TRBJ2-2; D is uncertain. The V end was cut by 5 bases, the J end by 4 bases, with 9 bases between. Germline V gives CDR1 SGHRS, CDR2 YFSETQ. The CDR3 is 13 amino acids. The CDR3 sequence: CASRVTVTGELFF. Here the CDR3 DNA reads TGCGCCAGCAGGGTAACTGTCACCGGGGAGCTGTTTTTT.

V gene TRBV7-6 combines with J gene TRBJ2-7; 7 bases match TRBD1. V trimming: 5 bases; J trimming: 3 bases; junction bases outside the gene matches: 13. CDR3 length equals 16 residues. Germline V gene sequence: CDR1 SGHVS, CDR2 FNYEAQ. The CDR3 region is CASSPLSRDSYYEQYF. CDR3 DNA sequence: TGTGCCAGCAGCCCCCTGAGCCGGGACAGCTACTACGAGCAGTACTTC.

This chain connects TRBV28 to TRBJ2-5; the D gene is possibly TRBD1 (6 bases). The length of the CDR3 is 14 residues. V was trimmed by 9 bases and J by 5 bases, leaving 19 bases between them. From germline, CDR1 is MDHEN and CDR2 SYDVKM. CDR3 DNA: TGTGCCAGTGAAGGTGGGGGCCCTGTGGAGACCCAGTACTTC. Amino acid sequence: CASEGGGPVETQYF.

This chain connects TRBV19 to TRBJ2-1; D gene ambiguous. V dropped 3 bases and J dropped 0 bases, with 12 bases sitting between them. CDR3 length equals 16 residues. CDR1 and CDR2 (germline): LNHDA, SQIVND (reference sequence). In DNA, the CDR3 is TGTGCCAGTAGTATGTTTAGCCCAAGCTCCTACAATGAGCAGTTCTTC. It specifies CASSMFSPSSYNEQFF.

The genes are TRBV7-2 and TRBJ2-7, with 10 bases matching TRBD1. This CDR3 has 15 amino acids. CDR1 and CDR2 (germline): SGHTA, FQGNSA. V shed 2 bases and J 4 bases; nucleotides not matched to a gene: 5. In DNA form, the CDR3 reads TGTGCCAGCAGCTTAAGCCGACAGGGGGCGTACGAGCAGTACTTC. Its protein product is CASSLSRQGAYEQYF.

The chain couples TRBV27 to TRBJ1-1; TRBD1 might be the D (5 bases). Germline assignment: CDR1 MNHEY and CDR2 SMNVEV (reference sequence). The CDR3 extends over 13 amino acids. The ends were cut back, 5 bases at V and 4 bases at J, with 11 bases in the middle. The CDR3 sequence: CASSRGRLTEAFF. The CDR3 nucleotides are TGTGCCAGCAGTAGGGGCAGGCTCACTGAAGCTTTCTTT.

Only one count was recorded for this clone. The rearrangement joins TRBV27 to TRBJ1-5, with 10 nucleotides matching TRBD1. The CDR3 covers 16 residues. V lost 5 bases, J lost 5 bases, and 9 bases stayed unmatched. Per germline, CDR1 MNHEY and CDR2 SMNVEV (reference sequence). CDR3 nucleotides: TGTGCCAGCAGTCTTTCTGGGACAGGGGTTCATCAGCCCCAGCATTTT. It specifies CASSLSGTGVHQPQHF.